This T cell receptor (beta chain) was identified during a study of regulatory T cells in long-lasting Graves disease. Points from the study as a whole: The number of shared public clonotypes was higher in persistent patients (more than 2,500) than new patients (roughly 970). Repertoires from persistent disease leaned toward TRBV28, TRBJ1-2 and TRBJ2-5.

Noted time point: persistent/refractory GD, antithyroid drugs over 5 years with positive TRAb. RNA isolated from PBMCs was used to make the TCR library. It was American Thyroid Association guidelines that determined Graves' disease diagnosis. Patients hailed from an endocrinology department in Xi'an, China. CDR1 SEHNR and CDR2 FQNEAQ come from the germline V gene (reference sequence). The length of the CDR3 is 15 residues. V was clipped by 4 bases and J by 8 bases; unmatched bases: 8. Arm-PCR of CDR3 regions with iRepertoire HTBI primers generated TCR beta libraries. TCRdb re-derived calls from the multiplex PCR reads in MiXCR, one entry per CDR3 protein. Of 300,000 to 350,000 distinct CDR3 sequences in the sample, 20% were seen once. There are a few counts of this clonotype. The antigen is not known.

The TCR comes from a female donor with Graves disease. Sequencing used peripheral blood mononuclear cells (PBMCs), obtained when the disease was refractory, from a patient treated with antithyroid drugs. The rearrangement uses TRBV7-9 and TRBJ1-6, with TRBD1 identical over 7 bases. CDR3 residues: CASSYLGQTYSPLHF. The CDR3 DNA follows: TGTGCCAGCAGCTATTTGGGACAGACCTATTCACCCCTCCACTTT.